This TCR beta chain is from a study of type 1 and type 2 diabetes patients. Across the study: CD4+ or CD8+ T cells were positively selected from PBMCs with microbeads.

All diabetic donors were classified as either type 1 or type 2 diabetes. PCR was run on genomic DNA. Amplification of the beta chain CDR3 used 30 forward and 13 reverse multiplex primers. TCRdb analysed the multiplex PCR reads with MiXCR anew, one entry per CDR3 protein. Here the sample spans 250,000 to 300,000 distinct CDR3 sequences, more than 45% being singletons. The table lists this clonotype with a few counts. Trimming took 0 bases from V and 9 from J; bases not matched to a gene: 7. CDR1 and CDR2 (germline): MNHEY, SVGEGT. The CDR3 contains 16 residues. The V call is TRBV6-2 or TRBV6-3, the J call TRBJ1-6; TRBD1 agrees at 8 bases. The receptor was isolated from a man aged 18-30 years with type 2 diabetes. What was sequenced was peripheral blood mononuclear cells (PBMCs). The CDR3 DNA follows: TGTGCCAGCAGTTACTCCCGACAGGGGTCGGGTTCACCCCTCCACTTT. It yields the protein CASSYSRQGSGSPLHF.